This entry is about one TCR beta chain. The data are from a study of blood T cell repertoires in COVID-19. The assay was immunoSEQ multiplex PCR, and TCRdb's table has in-frame clones only and misses some. The table has around 160,000 clones, around nine tenths seen once; the top ten hold approximately 10%. Per the germline V gene, CDR1 is LGHDT and CDR2 is YNNKEL (reference sequence). With 3 bases removed from V and 0 bases from J, the gap between germline ends came to 12 bases. This CDR3 has 17 amino acids. The material sequenced was peripheral blood. The receptor was isolated from a woman in her 70s with COVID-19, enrolled during active disease. This chain joins TRBV3-1 (or the pseudogene TRBV3-2) and TRBJ2-6, with a weak D call TRBD1 (6 bases). The CDR3 is CASSHRGPSSGANVLTF. The CDR3 bases are TGTGCCAGCAGCCACAGGGGTCCCAGCTCTGGGGCCAACGTCCTGACTTTC.